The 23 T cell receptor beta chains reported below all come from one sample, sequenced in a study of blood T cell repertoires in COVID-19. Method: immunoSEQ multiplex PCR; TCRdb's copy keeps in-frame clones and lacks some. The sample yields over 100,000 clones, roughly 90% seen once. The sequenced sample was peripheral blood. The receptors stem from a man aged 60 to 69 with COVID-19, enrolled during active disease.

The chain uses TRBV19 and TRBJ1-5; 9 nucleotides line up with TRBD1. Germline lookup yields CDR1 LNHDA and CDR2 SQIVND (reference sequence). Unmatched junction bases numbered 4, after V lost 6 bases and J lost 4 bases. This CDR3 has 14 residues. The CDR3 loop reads CASRDRGWNQPQHF. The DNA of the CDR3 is TGTGCCAGTAGGGACAGGGGATGGAATCAGCCCCAGCATTTT.

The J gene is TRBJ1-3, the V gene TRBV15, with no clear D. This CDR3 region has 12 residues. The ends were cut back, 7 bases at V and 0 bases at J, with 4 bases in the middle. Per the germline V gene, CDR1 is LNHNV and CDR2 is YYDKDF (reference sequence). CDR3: CATIGSGNTIYF. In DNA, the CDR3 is TGTGCCACCATCGGCTCTGGAAACACCATATATTTT.

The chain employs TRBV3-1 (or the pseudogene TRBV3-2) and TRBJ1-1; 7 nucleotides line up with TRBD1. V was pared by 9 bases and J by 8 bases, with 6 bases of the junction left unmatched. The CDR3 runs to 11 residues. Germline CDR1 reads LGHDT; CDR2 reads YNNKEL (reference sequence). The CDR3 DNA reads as TGTGCCAGTGGGACAGCAGGAGAAGCTTTCTTT. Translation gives CASGTAGEAFF.

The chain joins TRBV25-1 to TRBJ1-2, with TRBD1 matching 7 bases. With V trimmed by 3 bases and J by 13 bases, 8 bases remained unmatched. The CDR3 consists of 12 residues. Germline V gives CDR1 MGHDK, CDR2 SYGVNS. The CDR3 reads CASSDLGQRVTF. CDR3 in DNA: TGTGCCAGCAGTGATCTGGGACAGCGGGTCACCTTC.

The CDR3 DNA reads TGTGCCAGTAGCGACCGGGACAGGGCGTCCAATGAGCAGTTCTTC. Protein product: CASSDRDRASNEQFF. The J gene is TRBJ2-1, the V gene TRBV19; 9 bases align to TRBD1. With 6 bases clipped from V and 6 bases from J, the junction kept 9 bases outside the gene matches. CDR1 and CDR2 (germline): LNHDA, SQIVND (reference sequence). This CDR3 region has 15 residues.

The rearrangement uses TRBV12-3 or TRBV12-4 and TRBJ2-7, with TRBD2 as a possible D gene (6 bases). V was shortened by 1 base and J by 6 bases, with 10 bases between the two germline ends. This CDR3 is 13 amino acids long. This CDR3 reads CASSLGLAPEQYF. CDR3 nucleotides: TGTGCCAGCAGTTTAGGGCTAGCGCCCGAGCAGTACTTC.

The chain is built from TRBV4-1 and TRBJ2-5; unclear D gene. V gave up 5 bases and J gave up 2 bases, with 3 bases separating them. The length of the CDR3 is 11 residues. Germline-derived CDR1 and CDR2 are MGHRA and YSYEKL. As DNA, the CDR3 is TGCGCCAGCAGCTCACAAGAGACCCAGTACTTC. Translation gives CASSSQETQYF.

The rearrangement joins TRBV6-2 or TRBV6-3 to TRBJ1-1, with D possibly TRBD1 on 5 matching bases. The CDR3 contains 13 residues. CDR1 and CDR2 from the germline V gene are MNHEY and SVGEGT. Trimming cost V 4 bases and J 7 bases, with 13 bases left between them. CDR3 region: CASSSTAGLEAFF. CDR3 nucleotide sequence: TGTGCCAGCAGTTCCACCGCGGGGCTTGAAGCTTTCTTT.

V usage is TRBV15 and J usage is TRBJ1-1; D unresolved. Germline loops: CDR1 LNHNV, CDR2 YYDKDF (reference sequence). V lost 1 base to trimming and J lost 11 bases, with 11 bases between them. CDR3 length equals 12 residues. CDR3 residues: CATSRVGDRAFF. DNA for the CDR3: TGTGCCACCAGCAGAGTTGGAGATAGGGCTTTCTTT.

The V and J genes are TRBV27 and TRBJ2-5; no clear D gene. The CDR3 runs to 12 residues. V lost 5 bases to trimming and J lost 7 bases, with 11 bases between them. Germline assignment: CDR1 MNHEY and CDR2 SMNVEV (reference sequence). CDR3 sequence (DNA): TGTGCCAGCAGTCCCCTTCCGGGGACCCAGTACTTC. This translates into CASSPLPGTQYF.

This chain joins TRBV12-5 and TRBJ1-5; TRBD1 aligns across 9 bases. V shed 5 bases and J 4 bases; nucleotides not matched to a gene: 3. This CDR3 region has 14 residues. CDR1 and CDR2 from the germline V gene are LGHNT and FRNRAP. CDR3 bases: TGTGCTAGTGGTCGGGGACAGGGAAATCAGCCCCAGCATTTT. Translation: CASGRGQGNQPQHF.

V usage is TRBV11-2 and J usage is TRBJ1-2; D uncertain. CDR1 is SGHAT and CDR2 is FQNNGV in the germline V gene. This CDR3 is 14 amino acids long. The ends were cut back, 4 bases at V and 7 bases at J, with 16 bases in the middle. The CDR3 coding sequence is TGTGCCAGCAGCTGGGGAGACGGGTCAGGTGGCTACACCTTC. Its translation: CASSWGDGSGGYTF.

CDR3 residues: CASSLNQGYEQYF. Written as DNA, the CDR3 is TGTGCCAGCAGCTTAAATCAGGGCTACGAGCAGTACTTC. This rearrangement joins TRBV7-8 to TRBJ2-7, with D perhaps TRBD1 (5 bases). V lost 2 bases to trimming and J lost 3 bases, with 8 bases between them. This CDR3 has 13 amino acids. Germline values: CDR1 SGHVS, CDR2 FQNEAQ.

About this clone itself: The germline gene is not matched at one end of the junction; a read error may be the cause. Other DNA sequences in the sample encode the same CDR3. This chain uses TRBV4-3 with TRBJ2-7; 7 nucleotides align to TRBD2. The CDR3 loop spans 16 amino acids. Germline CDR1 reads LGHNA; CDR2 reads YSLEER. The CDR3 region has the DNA TGCGCCAGCAGCCAAAAATCGGGGGGAGGTCTCTACGAGCAGTACTTT. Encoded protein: CASSQKSGGGLYEQYF.

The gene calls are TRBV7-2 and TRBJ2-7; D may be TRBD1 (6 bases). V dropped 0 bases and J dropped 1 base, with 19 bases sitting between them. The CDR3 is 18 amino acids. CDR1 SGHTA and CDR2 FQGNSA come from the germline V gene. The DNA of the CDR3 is TGTGCCAGCAGCTTAGCGAGGAGTACCGGACAGTATTCCTACGAGCAGTACTTC. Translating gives CASSLARSTGQYSYEQYF.

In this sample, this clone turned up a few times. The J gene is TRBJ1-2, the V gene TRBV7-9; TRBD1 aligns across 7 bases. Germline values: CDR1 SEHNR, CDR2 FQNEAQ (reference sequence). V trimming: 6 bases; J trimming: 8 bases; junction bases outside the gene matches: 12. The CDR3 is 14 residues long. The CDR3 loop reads CASSQQQGIGGYTF. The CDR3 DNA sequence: TGTGCCAGCAGTCAGCAACAGGGGATTGGAGGCTACACCTTC.

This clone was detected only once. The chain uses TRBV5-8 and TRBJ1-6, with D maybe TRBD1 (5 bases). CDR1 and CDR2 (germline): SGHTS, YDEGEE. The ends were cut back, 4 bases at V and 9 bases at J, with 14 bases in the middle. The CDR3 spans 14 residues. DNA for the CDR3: TGTGCCAGCAGCAGGGGTCCTCCCAGTTCACCCCTCCACTTT. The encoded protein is CASSRGPPSSPLHF.

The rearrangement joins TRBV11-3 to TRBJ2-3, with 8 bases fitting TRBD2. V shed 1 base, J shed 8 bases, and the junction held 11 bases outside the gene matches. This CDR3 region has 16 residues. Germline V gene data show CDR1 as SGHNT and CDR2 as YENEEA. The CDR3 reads CASSLGKGLGGPTQYF. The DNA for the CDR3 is TGTGCCAGCAGCTTAGGAAAGGGACTAGGGGGACCTACGCAGTATTTT.

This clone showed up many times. CDR3 protein: CASSKGRETEAFF. The DNA for the CDR3 is TGTGCCAGCAGCAAGGGGCGGGAGACTGAAGCTTTCTTT. J is TRBJ1-1 and V is TRBV7-2, with a tentative D call TRBD1 (5 bases). Trimming took off 5 bases at V and 5 bases at J, with 12 bases between the two ends. Germline V gene sequence: CDR1 SGHTA, CDR2 FQGNSA. The CDR3 is 13 amino acids.

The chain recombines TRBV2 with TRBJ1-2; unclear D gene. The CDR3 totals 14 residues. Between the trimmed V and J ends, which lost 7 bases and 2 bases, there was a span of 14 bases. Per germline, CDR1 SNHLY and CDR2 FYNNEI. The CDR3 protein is CASTHSDGNYGYTF. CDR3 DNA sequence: TGTGCCAGCACCCACTCTGACGGGAACTATGGCTACACCTTC.

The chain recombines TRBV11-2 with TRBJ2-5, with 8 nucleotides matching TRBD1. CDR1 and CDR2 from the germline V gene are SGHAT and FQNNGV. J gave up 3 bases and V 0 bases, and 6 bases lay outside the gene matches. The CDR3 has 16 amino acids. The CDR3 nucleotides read TGTGCCAGCAGCTTAGATCCTCGGGACAGGAAAGAGACCCAGTACTTC. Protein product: CASSLDPRDRKETQYF.

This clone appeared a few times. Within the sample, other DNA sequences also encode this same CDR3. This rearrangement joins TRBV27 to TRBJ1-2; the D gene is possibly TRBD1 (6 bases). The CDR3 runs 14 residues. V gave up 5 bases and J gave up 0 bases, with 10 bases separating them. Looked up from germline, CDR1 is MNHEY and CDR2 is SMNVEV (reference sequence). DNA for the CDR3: TGTGCCAGCAGTCCCCGGACAGCTAACTATGGCTACACCTTC. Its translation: CASSPRTANYGYTF.

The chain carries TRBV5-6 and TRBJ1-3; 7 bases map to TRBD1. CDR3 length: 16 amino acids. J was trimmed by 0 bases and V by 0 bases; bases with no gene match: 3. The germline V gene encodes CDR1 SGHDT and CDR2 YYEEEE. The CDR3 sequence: CASSLGGDSSGNTIYF. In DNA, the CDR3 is TGTGCCAGCAGCTTGGGAGGGGACAGCTCTGGAAACACCATATATTTT.